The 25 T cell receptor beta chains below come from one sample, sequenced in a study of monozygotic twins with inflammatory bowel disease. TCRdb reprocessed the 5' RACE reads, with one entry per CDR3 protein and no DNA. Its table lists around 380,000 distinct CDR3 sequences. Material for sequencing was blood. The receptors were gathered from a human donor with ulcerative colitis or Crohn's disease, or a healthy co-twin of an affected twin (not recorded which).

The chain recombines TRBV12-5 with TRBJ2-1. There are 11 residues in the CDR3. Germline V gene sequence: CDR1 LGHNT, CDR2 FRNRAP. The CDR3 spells CASGLRDEQFF.

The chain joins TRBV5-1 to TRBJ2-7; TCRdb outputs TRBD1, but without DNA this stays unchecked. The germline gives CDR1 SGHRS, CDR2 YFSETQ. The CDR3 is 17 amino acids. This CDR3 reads CASSQDTGRPLSYEQYF.

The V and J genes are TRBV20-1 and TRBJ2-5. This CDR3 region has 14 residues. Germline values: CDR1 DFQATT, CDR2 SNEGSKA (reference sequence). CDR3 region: CSARDGVLQETQYF.

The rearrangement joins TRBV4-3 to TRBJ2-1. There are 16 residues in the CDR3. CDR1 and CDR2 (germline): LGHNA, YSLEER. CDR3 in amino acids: CASSQDHGNSYNEQFF.

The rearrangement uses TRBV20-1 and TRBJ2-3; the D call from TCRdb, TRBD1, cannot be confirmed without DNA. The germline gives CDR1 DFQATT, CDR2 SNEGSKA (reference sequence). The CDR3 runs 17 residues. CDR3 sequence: CSASLVWTATGTDTQYF.

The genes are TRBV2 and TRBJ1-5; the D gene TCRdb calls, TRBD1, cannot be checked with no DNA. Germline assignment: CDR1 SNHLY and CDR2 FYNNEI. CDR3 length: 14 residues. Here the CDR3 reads CASVQGRDNQPQHF.

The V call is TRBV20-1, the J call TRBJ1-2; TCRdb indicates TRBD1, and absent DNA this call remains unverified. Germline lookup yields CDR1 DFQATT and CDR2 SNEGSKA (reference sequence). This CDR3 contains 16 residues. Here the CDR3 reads CSARVNGRQTSMRYTF.

CDR3 residues: CASSGPGQPQHF. This sequence joins TRBV27 and TRBJ1-5. Germline V gives CDR1 MNHEY, CDR2 SMNVEV (reference sequence). This CDR3 comprises 12 residues.

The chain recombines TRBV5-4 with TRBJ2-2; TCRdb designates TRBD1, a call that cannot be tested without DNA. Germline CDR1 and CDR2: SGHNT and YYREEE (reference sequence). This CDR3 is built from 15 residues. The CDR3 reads CASSSRQGPTGELFF.

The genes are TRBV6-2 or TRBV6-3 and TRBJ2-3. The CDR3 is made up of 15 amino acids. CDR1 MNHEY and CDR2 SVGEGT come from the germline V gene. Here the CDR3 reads CASSYRIGLTDTQYF.

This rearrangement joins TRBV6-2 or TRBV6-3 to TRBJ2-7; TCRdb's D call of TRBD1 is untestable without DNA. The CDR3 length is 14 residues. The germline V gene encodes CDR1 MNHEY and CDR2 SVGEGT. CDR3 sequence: CASRPVGGTYEQYF.

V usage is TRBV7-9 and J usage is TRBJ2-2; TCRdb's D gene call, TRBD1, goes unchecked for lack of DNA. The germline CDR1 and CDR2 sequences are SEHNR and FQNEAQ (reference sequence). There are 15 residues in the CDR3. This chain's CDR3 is CASSLRQPNTGELFF.

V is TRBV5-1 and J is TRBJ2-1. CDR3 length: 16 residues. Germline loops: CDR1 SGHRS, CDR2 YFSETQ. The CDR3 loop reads CASSLDIGQGFNEQFF. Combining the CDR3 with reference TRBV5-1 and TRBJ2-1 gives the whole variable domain KAGVTQTPRYLIKTRGQQVTLSCSPISGHRSVSWYQQTPGQGLQFLFEYFSETQRNKGNFPGRFSGRQFSNSRSEMNVSTLELGDSALYLCASSLDIGQGFNEQFFGPGTRLTVL.

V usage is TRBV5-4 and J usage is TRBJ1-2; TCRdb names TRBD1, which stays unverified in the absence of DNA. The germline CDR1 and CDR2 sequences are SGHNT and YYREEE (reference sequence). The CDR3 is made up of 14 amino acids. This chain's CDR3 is CASSRGDRGYGYTF.

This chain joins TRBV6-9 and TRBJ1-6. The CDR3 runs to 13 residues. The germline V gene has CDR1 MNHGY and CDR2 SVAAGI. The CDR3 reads CASIGIYNSPLHF.

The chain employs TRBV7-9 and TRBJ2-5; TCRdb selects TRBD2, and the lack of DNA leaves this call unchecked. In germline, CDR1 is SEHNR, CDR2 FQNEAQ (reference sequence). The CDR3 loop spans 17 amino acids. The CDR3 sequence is CASSLGVGTSGKETQYF.

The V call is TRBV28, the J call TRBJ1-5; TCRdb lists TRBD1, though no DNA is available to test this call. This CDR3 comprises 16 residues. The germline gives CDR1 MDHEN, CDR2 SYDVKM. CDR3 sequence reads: CASSSPGQGADQPQHF.

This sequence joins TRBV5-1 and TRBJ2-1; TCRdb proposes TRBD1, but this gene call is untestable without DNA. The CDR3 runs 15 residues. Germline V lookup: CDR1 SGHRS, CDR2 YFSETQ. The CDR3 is CASRGTGAGGGEQFF.

The CDR3 spells CASSLGNLNTEAFF. This rearrangement joins TRBV5-6 to TRBJ1-1. There are 14 residues in the CDR3. The germline V gene encodes CDR1 SGHDT and CDR2 YYEEEE.

The CDR3 region is CASSRDVLETQYF. The chain employs TRBV7-6 and TRBJ2-5. CDR3 length equals 13 residues. Germline loops: CDR1 SGHVS, CDR2 FNYEAQ.

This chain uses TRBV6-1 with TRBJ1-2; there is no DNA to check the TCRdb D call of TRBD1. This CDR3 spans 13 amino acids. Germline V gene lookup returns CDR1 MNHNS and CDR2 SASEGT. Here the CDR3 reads CASSQDRGYGYTF.

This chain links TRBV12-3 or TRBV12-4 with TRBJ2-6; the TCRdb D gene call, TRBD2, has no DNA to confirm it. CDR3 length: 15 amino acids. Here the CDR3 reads CASSRSGAGANVLTF.

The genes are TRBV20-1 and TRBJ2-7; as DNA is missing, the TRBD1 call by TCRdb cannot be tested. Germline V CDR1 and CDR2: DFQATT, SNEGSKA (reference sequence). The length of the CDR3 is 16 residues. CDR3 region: CSARDVGQGIVYEQYF.

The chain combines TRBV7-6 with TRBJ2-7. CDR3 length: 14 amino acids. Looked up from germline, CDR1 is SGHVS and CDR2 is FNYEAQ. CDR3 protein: CASSLGLSASEQYF.

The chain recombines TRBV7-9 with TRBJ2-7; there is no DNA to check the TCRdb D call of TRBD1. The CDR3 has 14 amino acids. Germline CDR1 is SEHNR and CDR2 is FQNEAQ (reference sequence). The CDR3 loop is CASSRPNRGSEQYF.